A selection of T cell receptor beta chains follows, all from one sample in a study of early T cells in non-severe SARS-CoV-2 infection. TCRdb itself ran the 5' RACE reads through MiXCR, one entry per CDR3 protein. Here the sample spans approximately 66,000 distinct CDR3 sequences, under 15% being singletons. The sample taken for sequencing was whole blood. The receptor source for this set is an adult who was a healthcare worker with PCR-confirmed SARS-CoV-2 infection or an uninfected control (not recorded which). CDR3s include the opening cysteine and the closing phenylalanine or tryptophan. Each record gives: J gene, V gene, clone size, D gene, CDR3 protein, CDR3 DNA. D genes are given only for firm matches. Not all rows give a size; the values are once, few, many and, for expanded clones, a class.

TRBJ1-3	TRBV6-5	NA	TRBD1	CASKYTGDSGNTIYF	TGTGCCAGCAAATACACAGGGGACTCTGGAAACACCATATATTTT
TRBJ1-1	TRBV5-5	NA	NA	CASRMPGAGPAFF	TGTGCCAGCAGAATGCCCGGGGCTGGCCCCGCTTTCTTT
TRBJ1-2	TRBV6-1	NA	TRBD1	CAGQGAVYGYTF	TGTGCCGGCCAGGGGGCGGTCTATGGCTACACCTTC
TRBJ2-3	TRBV4-3	NA	NA	CASSQGHYSTDTQYF	TGCGCCAGCAGCCAAGGACACTATAGCACAGATACGCAGTATTTT
TRBJ2-7	TRBV7-9	many	NA	CASTGQSNSYEQYF	TGTGCCAGCACCGGACAGAGCAACTCCTACGAGCAGTACTTC
TRBJ2-7	TRBV7-9	few	NA	CASSLDLRGYEQYF	TGTGCCAGCAGCTTAGACCTCCGGGGTTACGAGCAGTACTTC
TRBJ2-7	TRBV5-1	NA	NA	CASSLGGAAGYYEQYF	TGCGCCAGCAGTCTGGGGGGAGCCGCAGGTTACTACGAGCAGTACTTC
TRBJ2-3	TRBV30	NA	NA	CAWSVPVGPDTQYF	TGTGCCTGGAGTGTACCCGTCGGGCCAGATACGCAGTATTTT
TRBJ2-2	TRBV7-8	NA	NA	CASSPRGEAGELFF	TGTGCCAGCAGCCCCCGAGGGGAAGCCGGGGAGCTGTTTTTT
TRBJ2-1	TRBV5-6	many	TRBD2	CASTLAGDLHEQFF	TGTGCCAGCACCCTGGCGGGAGATTTACATGAGCAGTTCTTC
TRBJ1-1	TRBV19	few	NA	CASSIMGSHTEAFF	TGTGCCAGTAGTATTATGGGAAGCCACACTGAAGCTTTCTTT
TRBJ1-1	TRBV7-9	many	NA	CASSLGMVNTEAFF	TGTGCCAGCAGCTTAGGGATGGTAAACACTGAAGCTTTCTTT
TRBJ1-1	TRBV7-7	NA	NA	CASSLTKGGLSEAFF	TGTGCCAGCAGCTTAACCAAGGGAGGTCTCTCTGAAGCTTTCTTT
TRBJ1-1	TRBV9	many	NA	CASSITADSTPKSEAFF	TGTGCCAGCAGCATTACCGCGGACAGCACCCCCAAGTCTGAAGCTTTCTTT
TRBJ2-7	TRBV12-3/TRBV12-4	few	NA	CASNQGAYEQYF	TGTGCCAGCAACCAGGGAGCCTACGAGCAGTACTTC
TRBJ2-1	TRBV2	many	TRBD2	CASSGLAGDNEQFF	TGTGCCAGCAGTGGACTAGCGGGGGACAATGAGCAGTTCTTC
TRBJ2-7	TRBV18	many	NA	CASSPLGDEQYF	TGTGCCAGCTCACCACTAGGGGACGAGCAGTACTTC
TRBJ1-1	TRBV29-1	NA	NA	CSVGVGAVGEAFF	TGCAGCGTTGGAGTGGGGGCCGTTGGTGAAGCTTTCTTT
TRBJ2-1	TRBV20-1	many	TRBD2	CSAGGLAGTYNEQFF	TGCAGTGCGGGGGGACTAGCGGGAACCTACAATGAGCAGTTCTTC
TRBJ2-2	TRBV3-1	NA	TRBD1	CASSPTGGGIGELFF	TGTGCCAGCAGCCCGACAGGGGGCGGAATCGGGGAGCTGTTTTTT
TRBJ1-6	TRBV11-2	many	NA	CASSLRAGSSYNSPLHF	TGTGCCAGCAGCTTGCGGGCCGGGAGCTCCTATAATTCACCCCTCCACTTT
TRBJ2-1	TRBV20-1	NA	NA	CSARDWAGPNEQFF	TGCAGTGCTAGAGATTGGGCGGGGCCGAATGAGCAGTTCTTC
TRBJ2-2	TRBV6-5	NA	NA	CASNEAAGELFF	TGTGCCAGCAACGAAGCCGCCGGGGAGCTGTTTTTT
TRBJ1-2	TRBV20-1	NA	NA	CSARHRDNYGYTF	TGCAGTGCTAGGCACAGGGATAACTATGGCTACACCTTC
TRBJ1-5	TRBV19	many	TRBD1	CASAGTGTHQPQHF	TGTGCCAGTGCCGGGACAGGGACTCATCAGCCCCAGCATTTT
TRBJ1-1	TRBV12-3/TRBV12-4	few	NA	CASSLGQQYTEAFF	TGTGCCAGCAGTTTAGGACAACAGTACACTGAAGCTTTCTTT
TRBJ2-7	TRBV27	NA	NA	CASSHKPGHSTYEQYF	TGTGCCAGCAGTCACAAGCCGGGACACAGCACCTACGAGCAGTACTTC
TRBJ2-7	TRBV24-1	NA	TRBD1	CATTRWDRGYEQYF	TGTGCCACCACGCGGTGGGACAGGGGCTACGAGCAGTACTTC
TRBJ2-2	TRBV19	many	NA	CASSIVGFTGELFF	TGTGCCAGTAGTATAGTGGGGTTCACCGGGGAGCTGTTTTTT
TRBJ2-7	TRBV18	many	TRBD1	CASSLGQGDPYEQYF	TGTGCCAGCTCACTAGGGCAGGGGGATCCCTACGAGCAGTACTTC
TRBJ2-1	TRBV12-3/TRBV12-4	NA	TRBD2	CASSKGTSGTDKFF	TGTGCCAGCAGCAAAGGGACTAGCGGGACCGATAAGTTCTTC
TRBJ2-1	TRBV29-1	many	TRBD2	CSAGTSANNKQFF	TGCAGCGCCGGGACTAGCGCTAACAATAAGCAGTTCTTC
TRBJ2-7	TRBV13	medium-sized	TRBD2	CASSFWGLGEGNEQYF	TGTGCCAGCAGCTTTTGGGGTTTGGGGGAGGGAAACGAGCAGTACTTC
TRBJ1-3	TRBV24-1	few	NA	CATRDLIGTIDF	TGTGCCACCAGGGATCTAATAGGCACCATAGATTTT
TRBJ2-5	TRBV20-1	few	TRBD2	CSARGTSGRQQETQYF	TGCAGTGCTAGAGGTACTAGCGGGAGGCAACAAGAGACCCAGTACTTC
TRBJ1-6	TRBV4-3	few	TRBD1	CASSQARDRGDSPLHF	TGCGCCAGCAGCCAAGCCCGGGACAGGGGTGATTCACCCCTCCACTTT
TRBJ2-2	TRBV5-1	NA	TRBD2	CACSHGLAAMFVNTGELFF	TGCGCCTGCAGCCACGGACTAGCGGCCATGTTCGTGAACACCGGGGAGCTGTTTTTT
TRBJ1-5	TRBV7-9	many	TRBD1	CASSLDTGGRHF	TGTGCCAGCAGCTTAGATACAGGGGGTAGACATTTT
TRBJ1-3	TRBV29-1	many	NA	CSVEAPGSGNTIYF	TGCAGCGTTGAGGCGCCGGGGTCTGGAAACACCATATATTTT
TRBJ2-5	TRBV18	many	NA	CASSPTGFRETQYF	TGTGCCAGCTCACCCACAGGGTTTCGAGAGACCCAGTACTTC
TRBJ1-2	TRBV29-1	NA	NA	CSVSLYGYTF	TGCAGCGTATCACTCTATGGCTACACCTTC
TRBJ2-7	TRBV9	few	NA	CASSRGTTFSYEQYF	TGTGCCAGCAGCCGCGGGACAACCTTCTCCTACGAGCAGTACTTC
TRBJ2-3	TRBV18	many	NA	CASTVSVTDTQYF	TGTGCCAGCACCGTAAGCGTCACAGATACGCAGTATTTT
TRBJ1-2	TRBV3-1	many	NA	CASSQESWAYGYTF	TGTGCCAGCAGCCAAGAGAGTTGGGCCTATGGCTACACCTTC
TRBJ2-5	TRBV29-1	NA	NA	CSVIQGPETQYF	TGCAGCGTTATACAGGGCCCAGAGACCCAGTACTTC
TRBJ2-1	TRBV10-2	many	NA	CASTRTSNTYNEQFF	TGCGCCAGCACTCGGACCAGTAACACCTACAATGAGCAGTTCTTC
TRBJ2-3	TRBV6-2/TRBV6-3	few	TRBD2	CASRRGTSGRPAQYF	TGTGCCAGCAGACGTGGGACTAGCGGGAGGCCGGCGCAGTATTTT
TRBJ2-2	TRBV7-9	many	NA	CASSLDRSPGELFF	TGTGCCAGCAGCTTAGACAGGTCGCCCGGGGAGCTGTTTTTT
TRBJ1-5	TRBV6-1	NA	NA	CASSEAGRDNQPQHF	TGTGCCAGCAGTGAAGCGGGCAGAGATAATCAGCCCCAGCATTTT
TRBJ1-1	TRBV4-2	many	NA	CASNGNKGNTEAFF	TGTGCCAGCAACGGCAACAAAGGTAACACTGAAGCTTTCTTT
TRBJ2-5	TRBV6-2/TRBV6-3	many	NA	CASSYPVETQYF	TGTGCCAGCAGTTACCCAGTGGAGACCCAGTACTTC
TRBJ2-2	TRBV6-2/TRBV6-3	NA	TRBD1	CASSSPGGVGTGELFF	TGTGCCAGCAGTTCCCCAGGGGGCGTGGGCACCGGGGAGCTGTTTTTT
TRBJ1-2	TRBV18	NA	NA	CASSPFAEYGYTF	TGTGCCAGCTCACCTTTCGCCGAATATGGCTACACCTTC
TRBJ1-1	TRBV6-6	many	NA	CASSYSAGSNTEAFF	TGTGCCAGCAGTTACTCAGCAGGGTCCAACACTGAAGCTTTCTTT